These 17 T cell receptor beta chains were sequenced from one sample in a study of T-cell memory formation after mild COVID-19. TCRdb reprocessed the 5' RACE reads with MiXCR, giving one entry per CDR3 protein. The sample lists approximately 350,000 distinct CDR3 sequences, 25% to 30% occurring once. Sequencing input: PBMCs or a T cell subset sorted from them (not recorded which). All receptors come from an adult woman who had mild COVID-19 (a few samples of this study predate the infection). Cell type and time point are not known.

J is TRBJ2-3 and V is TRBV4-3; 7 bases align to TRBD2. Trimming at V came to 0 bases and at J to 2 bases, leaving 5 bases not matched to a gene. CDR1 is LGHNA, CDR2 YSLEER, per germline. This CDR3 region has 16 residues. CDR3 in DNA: TGCGCCAGCAGCCAAGAAGCGGGACCTTACACAGATACGCAGTATTTT. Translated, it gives CASSQEAGPYTDTQYF.

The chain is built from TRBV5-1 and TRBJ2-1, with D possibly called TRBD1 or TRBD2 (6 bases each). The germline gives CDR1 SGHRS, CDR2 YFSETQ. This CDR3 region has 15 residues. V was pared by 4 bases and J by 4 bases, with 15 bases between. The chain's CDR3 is CASSTDGGEYNEQFF. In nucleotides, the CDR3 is TGCGCCAGCAGCACTGACGGGGGCGAGTACAATGAGCAGTTCTTC.

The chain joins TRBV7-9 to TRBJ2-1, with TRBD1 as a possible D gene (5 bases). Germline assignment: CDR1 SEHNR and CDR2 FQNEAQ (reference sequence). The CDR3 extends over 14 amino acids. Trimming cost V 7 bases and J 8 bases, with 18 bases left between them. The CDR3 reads CASKWQGLLDEQFF. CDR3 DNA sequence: TGTGCCAGCAAGTGGCAGGGCCTGTTAGATGAGCAGTTCTTC.

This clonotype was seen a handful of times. In DNA, the CDR3 is TGTGCCAGCAGCTTAATGGGGGCGGGGGCTGAGCAGTTCTTC. Its protein is CASSLMGAGAEQFF. V gene TRBV7-2 combines with J gene TRBJ2-1; D is possibly TRBD2 (7 bases). The CDR3 is 14 amino acids. V was trimmed by 2 bases and J by 9 bases, leaving 14 bases between them. CDR1 is SGHTA and CDR2 is FQGNSA in the germline V gene.

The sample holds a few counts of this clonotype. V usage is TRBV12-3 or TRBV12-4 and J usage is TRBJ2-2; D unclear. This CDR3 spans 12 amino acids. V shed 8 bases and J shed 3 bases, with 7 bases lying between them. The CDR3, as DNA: TGTGCCAGCCTCAAGGACACCGGGGAGCTGTTTTTT. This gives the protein CASLKDTGELFF.

The CDR3 loop is CSGLQGNYGYTF. The CDR3 region has the DNA TGCAGCGGACTACAGGGGAACTATGGCTACACCTTC. The chain combines TRBV29-1 with TRBJ1-2; 7 bases are shared with TRBD1. With 7 bases clipped from V and 2 bases from J, the junction kept 4 bases outside the gene matches. The length of the CDR3 is 12 residues. Germline values: CDR1 SQVTM, CDR2 ANQGSEA.

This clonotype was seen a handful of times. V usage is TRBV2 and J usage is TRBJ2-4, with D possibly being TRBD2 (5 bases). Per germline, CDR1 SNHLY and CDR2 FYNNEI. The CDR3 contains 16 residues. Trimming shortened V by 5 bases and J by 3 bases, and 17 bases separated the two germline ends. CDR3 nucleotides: TGTGCCAGCAGTCCCGACCGGGGAATGGGCAAAAACATTCAGTACTTC. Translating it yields CASSPDRGMGKNIQYF.

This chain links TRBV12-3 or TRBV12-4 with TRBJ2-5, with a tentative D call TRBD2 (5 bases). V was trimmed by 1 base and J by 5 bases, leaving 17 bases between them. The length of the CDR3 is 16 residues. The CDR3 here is CASSLVSTGGSETQYF. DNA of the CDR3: TGTGCCAGCAGTTTAGTTTCCACCGGAGGCAGCGAGACCCAGTACTTC.

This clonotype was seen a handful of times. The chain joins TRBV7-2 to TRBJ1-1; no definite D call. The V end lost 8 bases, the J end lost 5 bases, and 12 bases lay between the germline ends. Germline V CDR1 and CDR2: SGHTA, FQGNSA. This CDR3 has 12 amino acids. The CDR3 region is CASGDTPTEAFF. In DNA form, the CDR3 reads TGTGCCAGCGGAGACACGCCAACTGAAGCTTTCTTT.

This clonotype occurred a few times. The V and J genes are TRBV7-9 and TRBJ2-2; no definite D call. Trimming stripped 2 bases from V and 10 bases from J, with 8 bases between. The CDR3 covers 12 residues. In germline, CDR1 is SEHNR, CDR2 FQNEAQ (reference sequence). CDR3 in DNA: TGTGCCAGCAGCTTATCTGGTCCGGAGCTGTTTTTT. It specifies CASSLSGPELFF.

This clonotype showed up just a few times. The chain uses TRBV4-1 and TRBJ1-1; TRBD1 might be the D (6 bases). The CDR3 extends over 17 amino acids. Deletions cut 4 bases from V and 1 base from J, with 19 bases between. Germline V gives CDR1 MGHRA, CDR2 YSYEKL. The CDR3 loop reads CASSRHRTVLGNTEAFF. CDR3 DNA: TGCGCCAGCAGCCGACATCGGACAGTCCTCGGGAACACTGAAGCTTTCTTT.

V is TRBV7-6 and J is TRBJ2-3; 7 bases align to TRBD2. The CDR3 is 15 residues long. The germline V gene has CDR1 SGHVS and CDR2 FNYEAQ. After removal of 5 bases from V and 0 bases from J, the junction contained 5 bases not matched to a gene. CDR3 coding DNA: TGTGCCAGCAGCCTGGGACTACCCAGCACAGATACGCAGTATTTT. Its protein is CASSLGLPSTDTQYF.

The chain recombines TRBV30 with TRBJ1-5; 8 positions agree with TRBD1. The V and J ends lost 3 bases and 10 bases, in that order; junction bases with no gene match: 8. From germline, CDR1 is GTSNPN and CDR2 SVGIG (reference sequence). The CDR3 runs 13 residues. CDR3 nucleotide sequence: TGTGCCTGGAGGGAGGACAGGGTAGGACCCCAGCATTTT. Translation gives CAWREDRVGPQHF.

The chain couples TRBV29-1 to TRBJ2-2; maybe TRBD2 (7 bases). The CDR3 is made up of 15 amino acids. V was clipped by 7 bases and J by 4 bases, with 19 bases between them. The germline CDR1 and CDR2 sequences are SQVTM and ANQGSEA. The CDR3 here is CSAATGGAGTGELFF. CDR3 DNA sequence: TGCAGCGCCGCGACGGGGGGCGCCGGCACCGGGGAGCTGTTTTTT.

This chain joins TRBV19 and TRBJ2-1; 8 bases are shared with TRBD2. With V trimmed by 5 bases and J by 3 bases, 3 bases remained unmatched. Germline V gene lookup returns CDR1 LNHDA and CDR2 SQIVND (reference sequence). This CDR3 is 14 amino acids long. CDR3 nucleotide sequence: TGTGCCAGTAGTCCGGGGGGGGACTACAATGAGCAGTTCTTC. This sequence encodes CASSPGGDYNEQFF. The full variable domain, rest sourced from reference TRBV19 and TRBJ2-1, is DGGITQSPKYLFRKEGQNVTLSCEQNLNHDAMYWYRQDPGQGLRLIYYSQIVNDFQKGDIAEGYSVSREKKESFPLTVTSAQKNPTAFYLCASSPGGDYNEQFFGPGTRLTVL.

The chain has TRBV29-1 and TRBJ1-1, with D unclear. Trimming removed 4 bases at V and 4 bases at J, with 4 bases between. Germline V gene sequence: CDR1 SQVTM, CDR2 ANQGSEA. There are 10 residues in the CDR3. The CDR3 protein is CSVVLTEAFF. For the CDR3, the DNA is TGCAGCGTTGTCCTCACTGAAGCTTTCTTT.

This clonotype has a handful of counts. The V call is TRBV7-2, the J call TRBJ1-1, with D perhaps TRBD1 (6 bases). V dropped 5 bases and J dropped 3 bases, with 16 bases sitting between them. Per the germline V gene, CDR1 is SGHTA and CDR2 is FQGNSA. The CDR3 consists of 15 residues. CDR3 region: CASSKRGGEDTEAFF. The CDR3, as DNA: TGTGCCAGCAGCAAGAGGGGGGGCGAGGACACTGAAGCTTTCTTT.